This T cell receptor beta chain was found in a study of radiotherapy plus CTLA-4 blockade in lung cancer (dated by TCRdb to the late 2010s). The study in broad terms: Among the enrolled patients, approximately 18% had an objective response, and about 31% reached disease control. The research as a whole found: Early dynamic changes in blood T cell clones, together with increased serum interferon-beta after radiation, were reported as the strongest predictors of response. After treatment with radiotherapy and ipilimumab, TCR clones that originated in tumors expanded in peripheral blood.

The library was generated by the immunoSEQ multiplex PCR assay. TCRdb took over this immuneACCESS table, retaining in-frame rearrangements with V and J assigned. Such tables are incomplete; in checked studies, under half of the missing clones stem from an unresolved V gene, and the remainder is unexplained. The sample profile shows 86,000 or so clones; more than 60% of them were found once. The ten most abundant clones make up under 5% of the sample. The study evaluated CTLA-4 blockade (ipilimumab) given together with focal radiation therapy in patients who had chemo-refractory metastatic non-small-cell lung cancer. This clone was seen a single time. The target of this receptor is not known. The sample holds no much larger clone one base away, and base qualities are not on file. Germline trimming: 5 bases from V, 5 bases from J; junction bases outside gene matches: 12. The CDR3, from cysteine to phenylalanine, totals 18 residues. Of the read, only the CDR3 DNA is kept; its 54 bases are in frame from base 1. Via the germline V gene, CDR1 is SGHVS and CDR2 FQNEAQ.

The sample here was peripheral blood, taken from a patient treated with radiotherapy plus ipilimumab. This TCR was sampled from a human donor with non-small cell lung cancer who had a partial response to radiotherapy plus ipilimumab. Some clones in this sample may be carry-over from other donors' samples. The V gene is TRBV7-8 and the J gene is TRBJ2-2; TRBD2 lines up with 12 middle nucleotides. DNA sequence: TGTGCCAGCAGCACACGACCCATTCTAGCGGGAGGGACCGGGGAGCTGTTTTTT. Translated, it reads CASSTRPILAGGTGELFF.